This T cell receptor beta chain was sequenced during a study of beta chain features in type 1 diabetes. The study, taken as a whole, reports: Shorter TCRB CDR3s, moderately but significantly so, marked every one of the four CD4+ subsets in Type 1 diabetes patients. Amplification by PCR could prefer shorter templates, with the same effect in patients and controls. TCRB repertoires of naive, central memory and Treg cells appeared more similar among patients than among healthy donors.

This clone was counted a few times. Its antigen is as yet unknown. Expressed TCRB transcripts got sequenced, as all isolated RNA was reverse transcribed. Clones were sequenced by immunoSEQ multiplex PCR, and TCRdb holds only the in-frame ones, with some missing. The sample holds roughly 150,000 clones, roughly 10% seen once. The authors took one heparinised blood draw, averaging approximately 120 mL, from each donor. The junction had 8 bases not matched to a gene; V was cut back by 5 bases and J by 3 bases. This CDR3 has 17 amino acids. CDR1 is SGHDN and CDR2 is FVKESK in the germline V gene. The sequence derives from a woman aged 25 to 45 with type 1 diabetes. Material for sequencing was central memory CD4+ T cells from blood. The rearrangement links TRBV14 to TRBJ2-1, with TRBD2 identical over 12 bases. The CDR3 DNA is TGTGCCAGCAGCTCTTCTAGCGGGAGGGCCTTCTACAATGAGCAGTTCTTC. This gives the protein CASSSSSGRAFYNEQFF.